This TCR beta chain came from a study of identical twins' blood T cells. General observations from the study: Twin repertoire similarity may partly reflect shared environment. Twins shared more top CDR3 clonotypes than unrelated donors did.

In this sample, this clonotype turned up once. Its matching antigen is unknown. TCRdb used MiXCR to reprocess the 5' RACE reads, holding one entry per CDR3 protein. The table records 350,000 to 400,000 distinct CDR3 sequences, 28% of them present only once. Germline assignment: CDR1 SQVTM and CDR2 ANQGSEA. This CDR3 has 13 residues. The V end lost 4 bases, the J end lost 2 bases, and 11 bases lay between the germline ends. The donors were healthy female monozygous twins, three pairs in total. The V and J genes are TRBV29-1 and TRBJ1-1; D is ambiguous. The material sequenced was PBMCs. The clonotype comes from a woman aged 18 to 55 in good health. This CDR3 reads CSVVGGFNTEAFF. The CDR3 region has the DNA TGCAGCGTTGTAGGTGGGTTCAACACTGAAGCTTTCTTT.